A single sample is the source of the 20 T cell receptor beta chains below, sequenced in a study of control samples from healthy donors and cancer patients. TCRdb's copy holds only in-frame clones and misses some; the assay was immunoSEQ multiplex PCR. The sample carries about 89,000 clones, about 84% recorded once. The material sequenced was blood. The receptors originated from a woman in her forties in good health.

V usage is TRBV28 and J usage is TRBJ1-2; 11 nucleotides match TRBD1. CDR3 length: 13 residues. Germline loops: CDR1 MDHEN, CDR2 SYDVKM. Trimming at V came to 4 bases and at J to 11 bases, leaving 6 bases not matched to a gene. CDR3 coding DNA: TGTGCCAGCAGTTCGGGACAGGGGGGTGGGTACACCTTC. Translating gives CASSSGQGGGYTF.

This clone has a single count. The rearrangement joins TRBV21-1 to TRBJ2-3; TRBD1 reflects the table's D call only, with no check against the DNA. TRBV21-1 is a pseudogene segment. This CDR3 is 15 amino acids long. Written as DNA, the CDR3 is TGTGCCAGCAGTAGACAGGGACCATTCACAGATACGCAGTATTTT. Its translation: CASSRQGPFTDTQYF.

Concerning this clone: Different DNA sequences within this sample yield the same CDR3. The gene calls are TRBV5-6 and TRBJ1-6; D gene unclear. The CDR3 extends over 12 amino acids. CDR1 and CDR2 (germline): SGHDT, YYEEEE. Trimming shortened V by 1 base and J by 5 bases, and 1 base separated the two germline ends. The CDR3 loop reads CASSLNNSPLHF. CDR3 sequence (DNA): TGTGCCAGCAGCTTGAATAATTCACCCCTCCACTTT.

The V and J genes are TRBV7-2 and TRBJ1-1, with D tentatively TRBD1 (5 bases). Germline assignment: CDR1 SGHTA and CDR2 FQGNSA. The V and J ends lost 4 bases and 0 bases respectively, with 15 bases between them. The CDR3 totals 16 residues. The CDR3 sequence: CASSSLPGLMNTEAFF. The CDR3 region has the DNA TGTGCCAGCAGCTCATTGCCAGGGCTCATGAACACTGAAGCTTTCTTT.

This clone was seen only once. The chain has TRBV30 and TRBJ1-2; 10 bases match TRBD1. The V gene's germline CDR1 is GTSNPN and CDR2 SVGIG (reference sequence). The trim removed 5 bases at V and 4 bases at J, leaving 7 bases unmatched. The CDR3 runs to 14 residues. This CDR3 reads CAWRDRGLFYGYTF. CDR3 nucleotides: TGTGCCTGGCGGGACAGGGGCCTCTTCTATGGCTACACCTTC.

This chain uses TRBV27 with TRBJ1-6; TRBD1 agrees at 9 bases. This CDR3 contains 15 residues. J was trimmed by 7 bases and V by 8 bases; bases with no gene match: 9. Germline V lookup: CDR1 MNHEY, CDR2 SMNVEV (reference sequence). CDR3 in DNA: TGTGCCAGCTCGACGGACAGGGGAGGCAATTCACCCCTCCACTTT. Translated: CASSTDRGGNSPLHF.

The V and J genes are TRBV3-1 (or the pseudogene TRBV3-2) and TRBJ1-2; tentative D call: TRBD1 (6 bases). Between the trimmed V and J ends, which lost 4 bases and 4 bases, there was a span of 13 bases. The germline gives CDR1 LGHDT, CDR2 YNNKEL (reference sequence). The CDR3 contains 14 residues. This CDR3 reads CASSPRTVSYGYTF. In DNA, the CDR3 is TGTGCCAGCAGCCCCCGGACAGTCTCCTATGGCTACACCTTC.

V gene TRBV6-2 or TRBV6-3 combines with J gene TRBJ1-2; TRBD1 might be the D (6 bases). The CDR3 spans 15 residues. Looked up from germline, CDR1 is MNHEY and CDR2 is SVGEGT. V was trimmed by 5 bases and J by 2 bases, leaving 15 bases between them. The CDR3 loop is CASSPPDRWNYGYTF. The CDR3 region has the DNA TGTGCCAGCAGTCCGCCCGACAGGTGGAACTATGGCTACACCTTC.

DNA for the CDR3: TGTGCCAGCAGCCCTGACGGCCGCTACGAGCAGTACTTC. Protein sequence: CASSPDGRYEQYF. The V and J genes are TRBV9 and TRBJ2-7, with D hard to call. The CDR3 loop spans 13 amino acids. V lost 4 bases, J lost 3 bases, and 11 bases lay in between. Germline values: CDR1 SGDLS, CDR2 YYNGEE.

The CDR3 DNA sequence: TGCAGTGCTAGAGATGGGTATACGCAGTATTTT. Translation: CSARDGYTQYF. V gene TRBV20-1 combines with J gene TRBJ2-3; D remains unclear. Trimming shortened V by 0 bases and J by 7 bases, and 5 bases separated the two germline ends. This CDR3 is built from 11 residues. From germline, CDR1 is DFQATT and CDR2 SNEGSKA (reference sequence).

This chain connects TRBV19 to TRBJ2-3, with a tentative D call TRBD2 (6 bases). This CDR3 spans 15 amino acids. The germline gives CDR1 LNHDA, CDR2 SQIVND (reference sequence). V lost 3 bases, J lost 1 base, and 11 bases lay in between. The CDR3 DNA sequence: TGTGCCAGTAGTATGGACTACCCTCGCACAGATACGCAGTATTTT. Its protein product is CASSMDYPRTDTQYF.

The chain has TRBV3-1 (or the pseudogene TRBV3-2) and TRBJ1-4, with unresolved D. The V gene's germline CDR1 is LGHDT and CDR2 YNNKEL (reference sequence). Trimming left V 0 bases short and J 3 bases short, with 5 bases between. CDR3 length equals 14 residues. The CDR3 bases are TGTGCCAGCAGCCAAGATGCGGCTAATGAAAAACTGTTTTTT. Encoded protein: CASSQDAANEKLFF.

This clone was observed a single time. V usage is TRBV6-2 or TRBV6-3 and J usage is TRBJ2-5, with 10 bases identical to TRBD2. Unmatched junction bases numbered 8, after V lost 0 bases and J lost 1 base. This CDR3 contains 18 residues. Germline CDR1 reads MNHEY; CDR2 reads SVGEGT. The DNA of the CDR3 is TGTGCCAGCAGTTACTCGATCAGTAGCGGGGGGCCCCAAGAGACCCAGTACTTC. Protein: CASSYSISSGGPQETQYF.

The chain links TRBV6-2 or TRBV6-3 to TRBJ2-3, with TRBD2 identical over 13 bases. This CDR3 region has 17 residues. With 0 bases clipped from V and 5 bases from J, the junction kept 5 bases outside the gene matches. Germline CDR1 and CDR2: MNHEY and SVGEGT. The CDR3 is CASSYSRTSGGIDTQYF. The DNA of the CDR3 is TGTGCCAGCAGTTACTCCCGGACTAGCGGGGGTATAGATACGCAGTATTTT.

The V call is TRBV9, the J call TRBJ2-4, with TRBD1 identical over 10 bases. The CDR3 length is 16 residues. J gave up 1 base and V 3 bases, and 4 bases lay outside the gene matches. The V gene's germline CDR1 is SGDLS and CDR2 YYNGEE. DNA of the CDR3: TGTGCCAGCAGCGCCCTGGGACAGGGGGCCAAAAACATTCAGTACTTC. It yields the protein CASSALGQGAKNIQYF.

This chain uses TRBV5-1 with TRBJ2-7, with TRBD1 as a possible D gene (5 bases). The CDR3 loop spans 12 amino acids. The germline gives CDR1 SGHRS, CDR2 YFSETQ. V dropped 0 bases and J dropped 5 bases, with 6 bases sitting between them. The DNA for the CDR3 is TGCGCCAGCAGCTTGGCCAGGGACGAGCAGTACTTC. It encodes CASSLARDEQYF. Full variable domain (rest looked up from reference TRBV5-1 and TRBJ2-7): KAGVTQTPRYLIKTRGQQVTLSCSPISGHRSVSWYQQTPGQGLQFLFEYFSETQRNKGNFPGRFSGRQFSNSRSEMNVSTLELGDSALYLCASSLARDEQYFGPGTRLTVT.

The DNA for the CDR3 is TGTGCCAGCAGCTTGATAGGGCGGGACACAGATACGCAGTATTTT. Translation: CASSLIGRDTDTQYF. The chain has TRBV5-4 and TRBJ2-3, with a tentative D call TRBD2 (6 bases). The V gene lost 1 base and the J gene lost 2 bases, with 11 bases spanning the gap. The CDR3 totals 15 residues. Germline loops: CDR1 SGHNT, CDR2 YYREEE (reference sequence).

The CDR3 DNA follows: TGTGCCAGCAGTCCGATGGGAATGAACACTGAAGCTTTCTTT. It encodes CASSPMGMNTEAFF. J is TRBJ1-1 and V is TRBV6-5, with no clear D. Trimming cost V 5 bases and J 0 bases, with 10 bases left between them. The CDR3 consists of 14 residues. Germline V gene sequence: CDR1 MNHEY, CDR2 SVGAGI.

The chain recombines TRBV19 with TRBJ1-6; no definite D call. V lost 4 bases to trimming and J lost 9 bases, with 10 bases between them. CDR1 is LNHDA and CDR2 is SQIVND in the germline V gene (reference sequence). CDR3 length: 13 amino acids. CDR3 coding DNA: TGTGCCAGTAGTACAGAGGACCGTTCACCCCTCCACTTT. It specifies CASSTEDRSPLHF. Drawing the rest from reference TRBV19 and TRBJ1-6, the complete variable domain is DGGITQSPKYLFRKEGQNVTLSCEQNLNHDAMYWYRQDPGQGLRLIYYSQIVNDFQKGDIAEGYSVSREKKESFPLTVTSAQKNPTAFYLCASSTEDRSPLHFGNGTRLTVT.

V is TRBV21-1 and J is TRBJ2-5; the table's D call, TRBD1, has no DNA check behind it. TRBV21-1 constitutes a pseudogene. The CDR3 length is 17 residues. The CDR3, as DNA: TGTGCCAGCAGCAAAGAAAGCGGGACAGGGAGGCAAGAGACCCAGTACTTC. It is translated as CASSKESGTGRQETQYF.